Presented here are 24 T cell receptor beta chains from one specimen sequenced in a study of blood T cell repertoires in COVID-19. Produced via immunoSEQ multiplex PCR; TCRdb's table is partial and in-frame only. In the table there are 110,000 to 150,000 clones, approximately 73% of which are singletons. The sequenced sample was peripheral blood. Receptors were obtained from a man aged 55 to 70 with acute or convalescent COVID-19.

This clone was counted a single time. The chain is built from TRBV10-1 and TRBJ2-7; no clear D. This CDR3 is 15 amino acids long. V lost 1 base and J lost 0, with 10 bases in between. The germline V gene encodes CDR1 WNHNN and CDR2 SYGVQD (reference sequence). In DNA form, the CDR3 reads TGCGCCAGCAGTGAGTACCGCGGTAGCTCCTACGAGCAGTACTTC. Translating gives CASSEYRGSSYEQYF.

The CDR3 protein is CASSLLGGGGETQYF. For the CDR3, the DNA is TGTGCCAGCAGCCTCCTAGGTGGGGGAGGTGAGACCCAGTACTTC. The chain combines TRBV14 with TRBJ2-5; TRBD2 is a possible D gene (6 bases). The CDR3 runs 15 residues. V lost 4 bases and J lost 5, with 17 bases in between. CDR1 is SGHDN, CDR2 FVKESK, per germline.

This clone was detected many times. V usage is TRBV18 and J usage is TRBJ2-2; 7 bases agree with TRBD1. This CDR3 region has 16 residues. The V gene's germline CDR1 is KGHSH and CDR2 LQKENI. V lost 1 base to trimming and J lost 0 bases; unmatched junction nucleotides: 2. The CDR3 nucleotides read TGTGCCAGCTCACCACTTGACAGGGCGAACACCGGGGAGCTGTTTTTT. Protein sequence: CASSPLDRANTGELFF. Full variable domain (rest looked up from reference TRBV18 and TRBJ2-2): NAGVMQNPRHLVRRRGQEARLRCSPMKGHSHVYWYRQLPEEGLKFMVYLQKENIIDESGMPKERFSAEFPKEGPSILRIQQVVRGDSAAYFCASSPLDRANTGELFFGEGSRLTVL.

The J gene is TRBJ2-1, the V gene TRBV4-2, with 8 bases fitting TRBD1. Germline assignment: CDR1 LGHNA and CDR2 YNFKEQ. The V and J ends lost 3 bases and 8 bases, in that order; junction bases with no gene match: 6. The length of the CDR3 is 14 residues. The CDR3 DNA follows: TGTGCCAGCAGCCACGCGGACAGGGTGCATGAGCAGTTCTTC. Protein product: CASSHADRVHEQFF.

The V call is TRBV6-5, the J call TRBJ1-3, with D hard to call. This CDR3 is 14 amino acids long. The V gene's germline CDR1 is MNHEY and CDR2 SVGAGI. Between the trimmed V and J ends, which lost 6 bases and 1 base, there was a span of 10 bases. The CDR3 bases are TGTGCCAGCAGGAAACCAGGTTCTGGAAACACCATATATTTT. This codes for CASRKPGSGNTIYF.

The chain carries TRBV30 and TRBJ1-5; D gene uncertain. Trimming left V 2 bases short and J 3 bases short, with 8 bases between. The V gene's germline CDR1 is GTSNPN and CDR2 SVGIG (reference sequence). CDR3 length: 13 residues. The CDR3 nucleotides are TGTGCCTGGAGTAAACAGAACAATCAGCCCCAGCATTTT. This codes for CAWSKQNNQPQHF.

This chain links TRBV2 with TRBJ2-7; 10 bases line up with TRBD2. In germline, CDR1 is SNHLY, CDR2 FYNNEI. With V trimmed by 4 bases and J by 4 bases, 4 bases remained unmatched. CDR3 length equals 14 residues. This CDR3 reads CASSGSGRVYEQYF. The CDR3 nucleotides read TGTGCCAGCAGTGGAAGCGGGAGGGTTTACGAGCAGTACTTC.

This chain uses TRBV29-1 with TRBJ2-1; 8 bases are shared with TRBD1. The V gene end was trimmed by 3 bases and the J gene end by 8 bases; junction bases not matched to a gene: 12. There are 15 residues in the CDR3. Germline values: CDR1 SQVTM, CDR2 ANQGSEA. CDR3 DNA: TGCAGCGTTGAGTTAGCTGGCAGGGGGCTCTATGAGCAGTTCTTC. Protein product: CSVELAGRGLYEQFF.

The chain recombines TRBV7-2 with TRBJ2-3; D unclear. The V and J ends lost 4 bases and 2 bases respectively, with 7 bases between them. There are 13 residues in the CDR3. Germline CDR1 and CDR2: SGHTA and FQGNSA. CDR3 in amino acids: CASSWSFTDTQYF. Written as DNA, the CDR3 is TGTGCCAGCAGCTGGAGTTTCACAGATACGCAGTATTTT.

V usage is TRBV7-7 and J usage is TRBJ2-5; D possibly corresponds to TRBD1 (6 bases). This CDR3 is built from 15 residues. CDR1 is SSHAT, CDR2 FNYEAQ, per germline (reference sequence). The V end lost 3 bases, the J end lost 5 bases, and 16 bases lay between the germline ends. In nucleotides, the CDR3 is TGTGCCAGCAGCTTCCCCACTACAGGGAAGGAGACCCAGTACTTC. Its translation is CASSFPTTGKETQYF.

The rearrangement uses TRBV4-2 and TRBJ1-1; D gene uncertain. V shed 1 base and J shed 0 bases, with 6 bases lying between them. Germline values: CDR1 LGHNA, CDR2 YNFKEQ. The CDR3 totals 14 residues. The CDR3 coding sequence is TGTGCCAGCAGCCAAGGCGGGCTGAACACTGAAGCTTTCTTT. Residues: CASSQGGLNTEAFF.

This clone showed up just once. The V and J genes are TRBV18 and TRBJ2-5; D possibly corresponds to TRBD1 (6 bases). V lost 4 bases, J lost 4 bases, and 16 bases lay in between. This CDR3 spans 15 amino acids. CDR1 is KGHSH, CDR2 LQKENI, per germline. As DNA, the CDR3 is TGTGCCAGCTCACAATCCGGGACATTAGGAGAGACCCAGTACTTC. Its protein is CASSQSGTLGETQYF.

The chain has TRBV20-1 and TRBJ2-5; 7 bases fit TRBD2. V lost 3 bases, J lost 7 bases, and 11 bases stayed unmatched. Germline V CDR1 and CDR2: DFQATT, SNEGSKA (reference sequence). The CDR3 runs 14 residues. The CDR3 loop is CSASRAGREGTQYF. DNA of the CDR3: TGCAGTGCTAGTAGGGCTGGCAGGGAGGGGACCCAGTACTTC.

This chain joins TRBV29-1 and TRBJ2-1; 7 bases are shared with TRBD2. The CDR3 is 14 amino acids. V was clipped by 6 bases and J by 4 bases; unmatched bases: 9. Germline V gives CDR1 SQVTM, CDR2 ANQGSEA. CDR3 sequence: CSVKRTGGYNEQFF. The CDR3 nucleotides read TGCAGCGTCAAACGGACCGGGGGGTACAATGAGCAGTTCTTC.

The chain carries TRBV7-2 and TRBJ2-2; a weak D match, TRBD2 (5 bases). The CDR3 has 17 amino acids. In germline, CDR1 is SGHTA, CDR2 FQGNSA. V lost 0 bases and J lost 4, with 15 bases in between. The CDR3 DNA sequence: TGTGCCAGCAGCTTAGCATATACGGGGTTGGGCACCGGGGAGCTGTTTTTT. This encodes CASSLAYTGLGTGELFF.

A few counts support this clone. The chain uses TRBV10-3 and TRBJ2-7; 9 nucleotides agree with TRBD1. CDR3 size: 14 residues. Germline assignment: CDR1 ENHRY and CDR2 SYGVKD. V lost 10 bases to trimming and J lost 3 bases; unmatched junction nucleotides: 10. The CDR3 sequence: CATSEVGQGYEQYF. The CDR3 nucleotides are TGTGCCACCTCGGAGGTGGGACAGGGCTACGAGCAGTACTTC.

J is TRBJ2-7 and V is TRBV18, with 7 positions matching TRBD1. The germline gives CDR1 KGHSH, CDR2 LQKENI. V shed 6 bases, J shed 3 bases, and the junction held 8 bases outside the gene matches. The CDR3 has 14 residues. CDR3 sequence (DNA): TGTGCCAGCTCGAACCAGGGGGATGGCTACGAGCAGTACTTC. It is translated as CASSNQGDGYEQYF.

This clone was observed a single time. The genes are TRBV5-1 and TRBJ2-2; 8 positions agree with TRBD1. Germline V lookup: CDR1 SGHRS, CDR2 YFSETQ. J gave up 5 bases and V 4 bases, and 10 bases lay outside the gene matches. The CDR3 covers 16 residues. The CDR3: CASSLGQGTGTGELFF. CDR3 DNA: TGCGCCAGCAGCCTAGGACAGGGAACAGGTACCGGGGAGCTGTTTTTT. The full variable domain, with the rest looked up from reference TRBV5-1 and TRBJ2-2, is KAGVTQTPRYLIKTRGQQVTLSCSPISGHRSVSWYQQTPGQGLQFLFEYFSETQRNKGNFPGRFSGRQFSNSRSEMNVSTLELGDSALYLCASSLGQGTGTGELFFGEGSRLTVL.

V is TRBV12-5 and J is TRBJ2-1; 8 nucleotides match TRBD2. Germline lookup yields CDR1 LGHNT and CDR2 FRNRAP. The CDR3 contains 14 residues. V was clipped by 3 bases and J by 10 bases; unmatched bases: 8. CDR3 sequence: CASGFRLAGGEQFF. CDR3 DNA: TGTGCTAGTGGTTTTCGGCTAGCGGGTGGGGAGCAGTTCTTC.

This chain uses TRBV28 with TRBJ2-7; tentative D call: TRBD2 (5 bases). Germline CDR1 reads MDHEN; CDR2 reads SYDVKM. V shed 8 bases and J shed 3 bases, with 14 bases lying between them. The CDR3 is 13 amino acids. CDR3 DNA sequence: TGTGCCAGCCAAATCGGTGGAGGCTACGAGCAGTACTTC. It encodes CASQIGGGYEQYF.

CDR3 amino acids: CASSPRAGGTPPLHF. CDR3 sequence (DNA): TGTGCCAGTAGCCCGAGGGCAGGTGGGACTCCACCCCTCCACTTT. The chain combines TRBV19 with TRBJ1-6, with D tentatively TRBD1 (5 bases). Germline V gives CDR1 LNHDA, CDR2 SQIVND (reference sequence). The CDR3 is 15 amino acids. Trimming removed 6 bases at V and 11 bases at J, with 20 bases between.

V usage is TRBV11-2 and J usage is TRBJ2-1, with 9 bases that match TRBD2. Trimming took 0 bases from V and 6 from J; bases not matched to a gene: 3. CDR3 length equals 15 residues. CDR1 and CDR2 from the germline V gene are SGHAT and FQNNGV. For the CDR3, the DNA is TGTGCCAGCAGCTTAGATTTGACTAGCGGCAATGAGCAGTTCTTC. Its protein is CASSLDLTSGNEQFF.

V gene TRBV3-1 (or the pseudogene TRBV3-2) combines with J gene TRBJ2-4, with unresolved D. From germline, CDR1 is LGHDT and CDR2 YNNKEL (reference sequence). CDR3 size: 14 residues. V was shortened by 4 bases and J by 3 bases, with 10 bases between the two germline ends. CDR3 sequence reads: CASSPQPGKNIQYF. CDR3 bases: TGTGCCAGCAGCCCTCAGCCGGGCAAAAACATTCAGTACTTC.

The V gene is TRBV19, the J gene TRBJ2-1; TRBD2 matches at 14 bases. Germline-derived CDR1 and CDR2 are LNHDA and SQIVND (reference sequence). The CDR3 spans 15 residues. V dropped 7 bases and J dropped 9; count of bases not matched to a gene: 8. The CDR3 loop reads CASTRGLAGAGEQFF. In DNA form, the CDR3 reads TGTGCCAGTACCAGGGGACTAGCGGGAGCTGGTGAGCAGTTCTTC.